A single sample gave rise to the 15 T cell receptor beta chains below, sequenced in a study of blood T cell repertoires in COVID-19. Libraries were prepared by immunoSEQ multiplex PCR; TCRdb keeps only in-frame clonotypes and omits some of them. The sample consists of about 260,000 clones, around 90% of them appearing once. Sequencing was done on a sample of PBMCs or T cells enriched from blood (not recorded which). These receptors originate from a man aged 45-65 years who had been exposed to COVID-19.

The gene calls are TRBV15 and TRBJ1-6; D possibly corresponds to TRBD1 (5 bases). In germline, CDR1 is LNHNV, CDR2 YYDKDF (reference sequence). With 1 base removed from V and 17 bases from J, the gap between germline ends came to 18 bases. The CDR3 is 14 residues long. CDR3 region: CATSRVRMGGLVHF. The DNA for the CDR3 is TGTGCCACCAGCAGAGTCAGAATGGGGGGACTTGTCCACTTT.

This chain uses TRBV15 with TRBJ1-4; perhaps TRBD1 as D (5 bases). The CDR3 sequence is 19 residues long. V lost 0 bases to trimming and J lost 2 bases, with 19 bases between them. Germline assignment: CDR1 LNHNV and CDR2 YYDKDF (reference sequence). The CDR3 region has the DNA TGTGCCACCAGCAGAGATATCAGGGCGTTTGGTACTACTAATGAAAAACTGTTTTTT. This sequence encodes CATSRDIRAFGTTNEKLFF.

This chain joins TRBV24-1 and TRBJ2-5; 12 nucleotides agree with TRBD2. Trimming removed 1 base from V and 2 bases from J; junction bases left unmatched: 4. The CDR3 extends over 17 amino acids. Germline lookup yields CDR1 KGHDR and CDR2 SFDVKD. CDR3 in amino acids: CATSDLALAGGQETQYF. Written as DNA, the CDR3 is TGTGCCACCAGTGATTTAGCGCTAGCGGGAGGGCAAGAGACCCAGTACTTC.

The J gene is TRBJ2-1, the V gene TRBV7-3, with TRBD1 identical over 7 bases. Germline loops: CDR1 SGHTA, CDR2 FQGTGA. The trim removed 3 bases at V and 8 bases at J, leaving 10 bases unmatched. This CDR3 is 15 amino acids long. CDR3 amino acids: CASSLGQGVYDEQFF. Written as DNA, the CDR3 is TGTGCCAGCAGCTTGGGGCAGGGGGTGTACGATGAGCAGTTCTTC.

This chain links TRBV2 with TRBJ2-1; D may be TRBD1 (5 bases). Germline assignment: CDR1 SNHLY and CDR2 FYNNEI. V was clipped by 1 base and J by 2 bases, with 9 bases between them. This CDR3 contains 15 residues. The CDR3 here is CASSEVGATYNEQFF. DNA of the CDR3: TGTGCCAGCAGTGAAGTTGGGGCCACCTACAATGAGCAGTTCTTC.

This chain connects TRBV6-5 to TRBJ2-1, with 15 bases identical to TRBD2. V lost 6 bases, J lost 10 bases, and 7 bases stayed unmatched. Per germline, CDR1 MNHEY and CDR2 SVGAGI. The CDR3 loop spans 15 amino acids. The CDR3: CASSPGTSGRIEQFF. The CDR3 coding sequence is TGTGCCAGCAGCCCAGGGACTAGCGGGAGGATCGAGCAGTTCTTC.

This chain joins TRBV5-1 and TRBJ1-1, with a possible D match to TRBD1 (6 bases). The CDR3 has 15 amino acids. The V end lost 5 bases, the J end lost 2 bases, and 16 bases lay between the germline ends. The germline CDR1 and CDR2 sequences are SGHRS and YFSETQ. CDR3 sequence: CASSVDRPTNTEAFF. Here the CDR3 DNA reads TGCGCCAGCAGTGTCGACAGGCCTACAAACACTGAAGCTTTCTTT.

This clone was seen a handful of times. The chain employs TRBV4-1 and TRBJ1-1; 9 bases align to TRBD1. Germline V CDR1 and CDR2: MGHRA, YSYEKL. The CDR3 loop spans 15 amino acids. The trim removed 4 bases at V and 1 base at J, leaving 4 bases unmatched. The DNA of the CDR3 is TGCGCCAGCAGCCCATCGGGACAGGGGAACACTGAAGCTTTCTTT. This sequence encodes CASSPSGQGNTEAFF.

The chain couples TRBV28 to TRBJ1-1, with D hard to call. This CDR3 is 12 amino acids long. V was clipped by 6 bases and J by 1 base, with 6 bases between them. CDR1 is MDHEN and CDR2 is SYDVKM in the germline V gene. CDR3 sequence: CASRGGNTEAFF. The CDR3 nucleotides are TGTGCCAGCAGGGGAGGGAACACTGAAGCTTTCTTT.

The rearrangement links TRBV7-9 to TRBJ1-4; 7 positions agree with TRBD1. J was trimmed by 8 bases and V by 5 bases; bases with no gene match: 8. CDR1 is SEHNR, CDR2 FQNEAQ, per germline (reference sequence). The length of the CDR3 is 14 residues. The CDR3 nucleotides are TGTGCCAGCAGCCGGGACAGCGCCTTAGAAAAACTGTTTTTT. It specifies CASSRDSALEKLFF.

The chain couples TRBV28 to TRBJ1-1, with 8 nucleotides matching TRBD1. The CDR3 contains 15 residues. V lost 4 bases to trimming and J lost 9 bases; unmatched junction nucleotides: 13. The V gene's germline CDR1 is MDHEN and CDR2 SYDVKM. The DNA of the CDR3 is TGTGCCAGCAGTTACCGGGGGACAGGTCAGATCCAAGCTTTCTTT. It specifies CASSYRGTGQIQAFF.

This rearrangement joins TRBV10-3 to TRBJ2-3, with 10 bases lining up with TRBD1. This CDR3 is 13 amino acids long. Germline loops: CDR1 ENHRY, CDR2 SYGVKD. With 11 bases clipped from V and 3 bases from J, the junction kept 5 bases outside the gene matches. CDR3 bases: TGTGCCTCCACGGGACAGGGGACAGATACGCAGTATTTT. It codes for CASTGQGTDTQYF.

V is TRBV13 and J is TRBJ1-2; 7 nucleotides align to TRBD1. The CDR3 contains 16 residues. V lost 5 bases to trimming and J lost 0 bases; unmatched junction nucleotides: 9. The germline V gene encodes CDR1 PRHDT and CDR2 FYEKMQ (reference sequence). Written as DNA, the CDR3 is TGTGCCAGCAGCCTAGTTTGGGACAGCGCTAACTATGGCTACACCTTC. Translation: CASSLVWDSANYGYTF.

This clone was detected only a few times. The CDR3 nucleotides read TGTGCCAGCTATGAGTCGGACAGACAGGGCCTAGAGACCCAGTACTTC. Translation: CASYESDRQGLETQYF. The chain combines TRBV27 with TRBJ2-5, with TRBD1 identical over 7 bases. Germline CDR1 MNHEY, CDR2 SMNVEV (reference sequence). The J segment lost 4 bases and the V segment lost 8 bases, leaving 16 bases of the junction unmatched. The CDR3 covers 16 residues.

V is TRBV18 and J is TRBJ1-5, with D perhaps TRBD1 (6 bases). The CDR3 is made up of 15 amino acids. V was pared by 3 bases and J by 2 bases, with 11 bases between. Germline V gene data show CDR1 as KGHSH and CDR2 as LQKENI. CDR3 loop: CASSPGHLGNQPQHF. CDR3 DNA sequence: TGTGCCAGCTCACCGGGACACCTTGGCAATCAGCCCCAGCATTTT.